The 10 T cell receptor beta chains listed next were all sequenced from one sample in a study of Ad26.COV2.S vaccination and SARS-CoV-2 variants. This sample's treatment: roughly 19 received Ad26.COV2.S at low or high dose, single or two shots; several received placebo; per-sample allocation not given. Samples were taken on day 63 after the first vaccine or placebo injection. TCRdb keeps only in-frame clones here, not all; method: immunoSEQ multiplex PCR. The data contain some 320,000 clones, approximately 86% of them singletons. This material consisted of peripheral blood, taken in a trial of Ad26.COV2.S vaccine versus placebo. These receptor sequences come from a person aged 18-65 years who received the Ad26.COV2.S COVID-19 vaccine or a placebo.

The chain is built from TRBV7-2 and TRBJ1-6; possible D gene TRBD1, 5 bases. Looked up from germline, CDR1 is SGHTA and CDR2 is FQGNSA. V was cut by 5 bases and J by 4 bases, with 9 bases left in between. The CDR3 length is 14 residues. CDR3 sequence: CASSKGFYNSPLHF. The CDR3 DNA is TGTGCCAGCAGCAAGGGGTTTTATAATTCACCCCTCCACTTT.

The J gene is TRBJ2-1, the V gene TRBV7-2; D not resolved. V lost 1 base and J lost 0, with 7 bases in between. CDR3 size: 15 residues. Germline V CDR1 and CDR2: SGHTA, FQGNSA. The DNA for the CDR3 is TGTGCCAGCAGCTTAGGGATTCCCTCCTACAATGAGCAGTTCTTC. Translation: CASSLGIPSYNEQFF.

V gene TRBV9 combines with J gene TRBJ2-1; 10 bases fit TRBD2. The CDR3 runs to 18 residues. Germline loops: CDR1 SGDLS, CDR2 YYNGEE. With 0 bases clipped from V and 2 bases from J, the junction kept 8 bases outside the gene matches. The CDR3, as DNA: TGTGCCAGCAGCGTAGGGGGGACTAGCGTGTTGGCCTACAATGAGCAGTTCTTC. The encoded protein is CASSVGGTSVLAYNEQFF.

This clone is a singleton in its sample. The chain employs TRBV7-3 and TRBJ2-1; D may correspond to TRBD1 or TRBD2 (6 bases each). There are 16 residues in the CDR3. Germline V lookup: CDR1 SGHTA, CDR2 FQGTGA. V lost 2 bases and J 12 bases, leaving 23 bases between the germline ends. CDR3 region: CASSLGGGKHSDGQFF. DNA for the CDR3: TGTGCCAGCAGCTTAGGGGGCGGGAAACACTCCGATGGGCAGTTCTTC.

The gene calls are TRBV6-5 and TRBJ2-1; no clear D gene. This CDR3 comprises 14 residues. CDR1 and CDR2 from the germline V gene are MNHEY and SVGAGI. The ends were cut back, 5 bases at V and 6 bases at J, with 14 bases in the middle. The CDR3 here is CASSPRPQFNEQFF. The DNA of the CDR3 is TGTGCCAGCAGTCCCCGGCCCCAGTTCAATGAGCAGTTCTTC.

Of note for this clone: Within the sample, other DNA sequences also encode this same CDR3. The chain couples TRBV7-2 to TRBJ1-5; D gene unclear. This CDR3 region has 13 residues. Between the trimmed V and J ends, which lost 1 base and 4 bases, there was a span of 5 bases. Germline V lookup: CDR1 SGHTA, CDR2 FQGNSA. The CDR3 sequence: CASSLGPNQPQHF. In DNA form, the CDR3 reads TGTGCCAGCAGCTTAGGACCGAATCAGCCCCAGCATTTT.

This clone was recorded once. V and J are TRBV11-2 and TRBJ2-7; D may be TRBD2 (5 bases). Looked up from germline, CDR1 is SGHAT and CDR2 is FQNNGV. Trimming stripped 0 bases from V and 4 bases from J, with 7 bases between. This CDR3 comprises 13 residues. The CDR3 coding sequence is TGTGCCAGCAGCTTAGAACGGGGATACGAGCAGTACTTC. It translates to CASSLERGYEQYF.

The chain employs TRBV7-2 and TRBJ2-7; a possible D gene is TRBD1 (6 bases). Between the trimmed V and J ends, which lost 4 bases and 7 bases, there was a span of 11 bases. The CDR3 sequence is 12 residues long. The V gene's germline CDR1 is SGHTA and CDR2 FQGNSA. The CDR3 spells CASSSTGWEQYF. CDR3 sequence (DNA): TGTGCCAGCAGCTCTACAGGGTGGGAGCAGTACTTC.

The CDR3 coding sequence is TGTGCCAGCAACCGAGGGGCCAAGCCTAGCACAGATACGCAGTATTTT. Protein: CASNRGAKPSTDTQYF. The chain links TRBV2 to TRBJ2-3; either TRBD1 or TRBD2 may fit D (5 bases each). CDR3 length: 16 amino acids. Germline V lookup: CDR1 SNHLY, CDR2 FYNNEI. V was cut by 7 bases and J by 0 bases, with 17 bases left in between.

The V and J genes are TRBV6-5 and TRBJ1-3, with D uncertain. With 0 bases removed from V and 2 bases from J, the gap between germline ends came to 8 bases. Per the germline V gene, CDR1 is MNHEY and CDR2 is SVGAGI. The length of the CDR3 is 15 residues. This chain's CDR3 is CASSYSTGAGNTIYF. The DNA of the CDR3 is TGTGCCAGCAGTTACTCGACTGGGGCTGGAAACACCATATATTTT.